The 12 T cell receptor beta chains listed next were all sequenced from one sample in a study of blood T cell repertoires in COVID-19. Assay used: immunoSEQ multiplex PCR; TCRdb lists only in-frame clones, some missing. The table has more than 45,000 clones, about 88% seen once. The sample was peripheral blood. The receptor set was obtained from a woman aged 70 to 79 with active COVID-19.

The chain links TRBV28 to TRBJ1-5; D perhaps matches TRBD1 (6 bases). Between the trimmed V and J ends, which lost 8 bases and 6 bases, there was a span of 20 bases. Germline CDR1 reads MDHEN; CDR2 reads SYDVKM. This CDR3 contains 15 residues. CDR3 region: CASGGDSNQAQPQHF. In DNA, the CDR3 is TGTGCCAGCGGGGGCGACAGCAATCAAGCTCAGCCCCAGCATTTT.

The chain uses TRBV11-2 and TRBJ1-4; a possible D gene is TRBD1 (6 bases). V lost 1 base to trimming and J lost 7 bases, with 10 bases between them. This CDR3 has 14 residues. CDR1 SGHAT and CDR2 FQNNGV come from the germline V gene. The CDR3 DNA is TGTGCCAGCAGCTTAGGGGGCAGGGGTGAAAAACTGTTTTTT. It specifies CASSLGGRGEKLFF.

V gene TRBV28 combines with J gene TRBJ1-1; D may be TRBD1 (6 bases). The CDR3 is 13 amino acids. Germline lookup yields CDR1 MDHEN and CDR2 SYDVKM. V lost 6 bases and J lost 6, with 14 bases in between. CDR3 coding DNA: TGTGCCAGCAGCGTCACCGGGGGGCCTGAAGCTTTCTTT. As protein: CASSVTGGPEAFF. Supplemented by reference TRBV28 and TRBJ1-1, the full variable domain reads DVKVTQSSRYLVKRTGEKVFLECVQDMDHENMFWYRQDPGLGLRLIYFSYDVKMKEKGDIPEGYSVSREKKERFSLILESASTNQTSMYLCASSVTGGPEAFFGQGTRLTVV.

V is TRBV5-1 and J is TRBJ2-7; 12 bases fit TRBD2. The germline gives CDR1 SGHRS, CDR2 YFSETQ. The CDR3 is 16 amino acids. Trimming took 3 bases from V and 6 from J; bases not matched to a gene: 10. As DNA, the CDR3 is TGCGCCAGCAGCTACGGTGGGCTAGCGGGAGGGCGCGAGCAGTACTTC. Amino acid sequence: CASSYGGLAGGREQYF.

This chain links TRBV7-9 with TRBJ2-3, with D possibly matching TRBD1 (5 bases). CDR1 and CDR2 from the germline V gene are SEHNR and FQNEAQ (reference sequence). V was pared by 4 bases and J by 4 bases, with 21 bases between. CDR3 size: 17 residues. CDR3 residues: CASSSETVTTSADTQYF. The DNA of the CDR3 is TGTGCCAGCAGCTCAGAGACAGTTACGACTTCCGCAGATACGCAGTATTTT.

The V call is TRBV14, the J call TRBJ1-6; D may be TRBD1 (6 bases). This CDR3 is 13 amino acids long. V lost 3 bases and J lost 6, with 6 bases in between. Per the germline V gene, CDR1 is SGHDN and CDR2 is FVKESK. DNA for the CDR3: TGTGCCAGCAGCCACAGGGGTAATTCACCCCTCCACTTT. The encoded protein is CASSHRGNSPLHF. The full variable domain, completed using reference TRBV14 and TRBJ1-6, is EAGVTQFPSHSVIEKGQTVTLRCDPISGHDNLYWYRRVMGKEIKFLLHFVKESKQDESGMPNNRFLAERTGGTYSTLKVQPAELEDSGVYFCASSHRGNSPLHFGNGTRLTVT.

CDR3 in amino acids: CASHRVRPYEQYF. The CDR3 DNA sequence: TGTGCCAGTCACAGGGTTAGGCCCTACGAGCAGTACTTC. This chain connects TRBV6-5 to TRBJ2-7; perhaps TRBD1 as D (6 bases). The V and J ends lost 9 bases and 2 bases respectively, with 14 bases between them. Germline CDR1 and CDR2: MNHEY and SVGAGI. This CDR3 comprises 13 residues.

Only one count was recorded for this clone. The chain recombines TRBV4-2 with TRBJ1-2, with TRBD1 identical over 9 bases. The CDR3 runs to 16 residues. Trimming at V came to 1 base and at J to 5 bases, leaving 8 bases not matched to a gene. Germline loops: CDR1 LGHNA, CDR2 YNFKEQ. In nucleotides, the CDR3 is TGTGCCAGCAGCCAAGCCCGGGACAGGGCGCTTTATGGCTACACCTTC. It is translated as CASSQARDRALYGYTF.

V is TRBV27 and J is TRBJ1-6; 11 bases are a match to TRBD1. Germline CDR1 MNHEY, CDR2 SMNVEV (reference sequence). V was clipped by 4 bases and J by 11 bases; unmatched bases: 7. CDR3 length: 15 residues. CDR3 residues: CASSSGTGGIAPLHF. The CDR3 nucleotides are TGTGCCAGCAGTTCAGGGACAGGGGGTATTGCACCCCTCCACTTT.

This clone came up once. This chain's CDR3 is CASRVERYTNEQFF. In nucleotides, the CDR3 is TGTGCCAGCAGGGTCGAGCGGTATACGAATGAGCAGTTCTTC. The chain links TRBV27 to TRBJ2-1; a weak D match, TRBD2 (5 bases). V lost 6 bases, J lost 7 bases, and 16 bases lay in between. CDR1 and CDR2 from the germline V gene are MNHEY and SMNVEV (reference sequence). The CDR3 spans 14 residues.

This chain joins TRBV30 and TRBJ1-1; TRBD1 might be the D (6 bases). V was cut by 2 bases and J by 0 bases, with 22 bases left in between. The CDR3 runs to 18 residues. Germline V gene data show CDR1 as GTSNPN and CDR2 as SVGIG (reference sequence). CDR3 sequence (DNA): TGTGCCTGGAGTCCAAGCGTGGGACACCTGAGTTTGAACACTGAAGCTTTCTTT. Protein product: CAWSPSVGHLSLNTEAFF.

The chain combines TRBV6-5 with TRBJ2-7, with 7 bases aligning to TRBD2. Germline lookup yields CDR1 MNHEY and CDR2 SVGAGI. The CDR3 extends over 14 amino acids. Trimming removed 8 bases from V and 3 bases from J; junction bases left unmatched: 10. CDR3 DNA: TGTGCCAGCCGTTTCTCGCGGGAGAGCTACGAGCAGTACTTC. It codes for CASRFSRESYEQYF.